This TCR beta chain was recorded in a study of human T cells and chemical hapten exposure. Study-level points and caveats: Patch test score was positively correlated with the counts of TCRs that had expanded at PT1.

TCRdb reprocessed the RACE reads via MiXCR and lists one record per CDR3 protein. The sample records about 260,000 distinct CDR3 sequences, roughly 8.9% being singletons. This CDR3 comprises 15 residues. Trimming left V 1 base short and J 0 bases short, with 9 bases between. The germline gives CDR1 SGHTA, CDR2 FQGNSA. Time point: pre-sensitization, week 0. Treatment in this sample: therapeutic diphenylcyclopropenone sensitization with weekly scalp DPC. In every case, blood was obtained before the patch test was applied. This clonotype was seen repeatedly, ten times or more. The target antigen is unknown.

The sequencing here drew on whole blood, taken in connection with sensitization to the hapten diphenylcyclopropenone (DPC). The rearrangement links TRBV7-2 to TRBJ1-1; no clear D gene. The sequence derives from a middle-aged woman with alopecia areata. Some clones in this sample may be carry-over from other donors' samples. CDR3 bases: TGTGCCAGCAGCTTAGGGCGGGTCCTGAACACTGAAGCTTTCTTT. The encoded protein is CASSLGRVLNTEAFF.